The 17 T cell receptor beta chains in this list originate from one sample, sequenced in a study of T-cell memory formation after mild COVID-19. TCRdb passed the 5' RACE reads through MiXCR, listing each CDR3 protein once. The table includes about half a million distinct CDR3 sequences, roughly 18% detected once. Sequencing used PBMCs or a T cell subset sorted from them (not recorded which). These receptors were obtained from an adult woman who had mild COVID-19 (a few samples of this study predate the infection). Cell type and time point are not known.

V usage is TRBV11-2 and J usage is TRBJ2-5, with D possibly TRBD1 on 6 matching bases. The germline V gene encodes CDR1 SGHAT and CDR2 FQNNGV. Trimming took off 5 bases at V and 5 bases at J, with 12 bases between the two ends. This CDR3 is 13 amino acids long. The CDR3 here is CASSTRQAETQYF. CDR3 DNA sequence: TGTGCCAGCAGCACACGACAGGCGGAGACCCAGTACTTC. The variable domain in full, with the rest retrieved from reference TRBV11-2 and TRBJ2-5, is EAGVAQSPRYKIIEKRQSVAFWCNPISGHATLYWYQQILGQGPKLLIQFQNNGVVDDSQLPKDRFSAERLKGVDSTLKIQPAKLEDSAVYLCASSTRQAETQYFGPGTRLLVL.

V and J are TRBV28 and TRBJ2-2; a possible D gene is TRBD2 (5 bases). V lost 7 bases to trimming and J lost 5 bases, with 11 bases between them. The V gene's germline CDR1 is MDHEN and CDR2 SYDVKM. The CDR3 is made up of 13 amino acids. The CDR3 reads CASTFGLTGELFF. DNA of the CDR3: TGTGCCAGCACTTTCGGACTGACCGGGGAGCTGTTTTTT.

This chain uses TRBV30 with TRBJ2-7; TRBD1 matches 11 bases. Germline CDR1 GTSNPN, CDR2 SVGIG (reference sequence). The CDR3 spans 15 residues. J gave up 2 bases and V 2 bases, and 5 bases lay outside the gene matches. CDR3 region: CAWSLGQGAPYEQYF. The CDR3 DNA reads as TGTGCCTGGAGTCTAGGACAGGGGGCACCCTACGAGCAGTACTTC.

The chain couples TRBV5-1 to TRBJ2-1, with D perhaps TRBD2 (5 bases). Trimming removed 3 bases at V and 5 bases at J, with 18 bases between. This CDR3 has 16 residues. CDR1 and CDR2 from the germline V gene are SGHRS and YFSETQ. The CDR3: CASSSSMVRVNNEQFF. DNA of the CDR3: TGCGCCAGCAGCTCCAGCATGGTGCGGGTGAACAATGAGCAGTTCTTC.

This clonotype was counted at least ten times. The chain carries TRBV29-1 and TRBJ2-1, with 11 nucleotides matching TRBD2. This CDR3 contains 13 residues. The J segment lost 4 bases and the V segment lost 7 bases, leaving 3 bases of the junction unmatched. The germline CDR1 and CDR2 sequences are SQVTM and ANQGSEA. The CDR3 DNA sequence: TGCAGCGCCGGGACTAGCGGTTACAATGAGCAGTTCTTC. This encodes CSAGTSGYNEQFF.

This clonotype was observed a handful of times. J is TRBJ2-1 and V is TRBV24-1; D gene unclear. The germline V gene has CDR1 KGHDR and CDR2 SFDVKD. Trimming shortened V by 2 bases and J by 9 bases, and 13 bases separated the two germline ends. This CDR3 has 14 amino acids. The CDR3: CATSDYRDLSEQFF. As DNA, the CDR3 is TGTGCCACCAGTGATTATAGGGATCTGAGTGAGCAGTTCTTC.

The chain links TRBV27 to TRBJ1-1, with D hard to call. Trimming took off 0 bases at V and 1 base at J, with 6 bases between the two ends. In germline, CDR1 is MNHEY, CDR2 SMNVEV (reference sequence). The CDR3 loop spans 14 amino acids. CDR3 residues: CASSLSARNTEAFF. The CDR3 DNA reads TGTGCCAGCAGTTTATCAGCGAGGAACACTGAAGCTTTCTTT.

This clonotype was seen ten or more times. This chain's CDR3 is CASSLDYTDTQYF. The CDR3 nucleotides read TGTGCCAGCTCACTAGATTACACAGATACGCAGTATTTT. V usage is TRBV18 and J usage is TRBJ2-3; D is ambiguous. This CDR3 has 13 residues. Per germline, CDR1 KGHSH and CDR2 LQKENI. Trimming shortened V by 4 bases and J by 2 bases, and 7 bases separated the two germline ends.

This clonotype was observed a few times. The V and J genes are TRBV4-2 and TRBJ1-4; possible D gene TRBD1, 6 bases. Germline V gives CDR1 LGHNA, CDR2 YNFKEQ. With 3 bases removed from V and 5 bases from J, the gap between germline ends came to 10 bases. The CDR3 covers 14 residues. In nucleotides, the CDR3 is TGTGCCAGCAGCCACCAGGGGAAGAATGAAAAACTGTTTTTT. Its protein is CASSHQGKNEKLFF.

This CDR3 is CSMSSGANVLTF. The DNA for the CDR3 is TGCAGTATGAGTTCTGGGGCCAACGTCCTGACTTTC. V is TRBV20-1 and J is TRBJ2-6; D gene ambiguous. The germline CDR1 and CDR2 sequences are DFQATT and SNEGSKA (reference sequence). V dropped 8 bases and J dropped 1 base, with 6 bases sitting between them. CDR3 length: 12 residues.

V usage is TRBV20-1 and J usage is TRBJ2-1, with TRBD1 matching over 9 bases. V trimming: 5 bases; J trimming: 9 bases; junction bases outside the gene matches: 8. The CDR3 covers 13 residues. CDR1 and CDR2 (germline): DFQATT, SNEGSKA (reference sequence). This CDR3 is CSADGQGIGEQFF. Here the CDR3 DNA reads TGCAGTGCTGACGGACAGGGGATCGGTGAGCAGTTCTTC.

This clonotype was observed at least ten times. The chain uses TRBV11-2 and TRBJ2-1, with 10 nucleotides matching TRBD2. The CDR3 sequence is 16 residues long. Looked up from germline, CDR1 is SGHAT and CDR2 is FQNNGV. V was clipped by 5 bases and J by 12 bases; unmatched bases: 16. The CDR3 reads CASSPPGLAGALWQFF. The CDR3 nucleotides read TGTGCCAGCAGCCCCCCTGGGCTAGCGGGGGCCCTATGGCAGTTCTTC.

This clonotype was counted only a few times. CDR3 sequence: CSAAKGSGTDTQYF. CDR3 nucleotide sequence: TGCAGTGCTGCCAAGGGGAGCGGCACAGATACGCAGTATTTT. V is TRBV20-1 and J is TRBJ2-3, with D perhaps TRBD1 or TRBD2 (5 bases each). The V end was cut by 5 bases, the J end by 1 base, with 13 bases between. Germline V gene lookup returns CDR1 DFQATT and CDR2 SNEGSKA (reference sequence). CDR3 length: 14 residues.

The chain employs TRBV5-1 and TRBJ1-1; D uncertain. V was trimmed by 0 bases and J by 1 base, leaving 7 bases between them. Germline values: CDR1 SGHRS, CDR2 YFSETQ. The CDR3 is 14 amino acids. CDR3 nucleotides: TGCGCCAGCAGCTTGGACGACCAGAACACTGAAGCTTTCTTT. It codes for CASSLDDQNTEAFF.

There are a few counts of this clonotype. The V and J genes are TRBV12-3 or TRBV12-4 and TRBJ2-7; the match to TRBD1 covers 10 bases. The junction had 9 bases not matched to a gene; V was cut back by 7 bases and J by 3 bases. The CDR3 is 15 residues long. This CDR3 is CASNDRDRGGYEQYF. CDR3 nucleotide sequence: TGTGCCAGCAACGACCGGGACAGGGGAGGCTACGAGCAGTACTTC.

The CDR3 sequence: CATSDQTGTLQETQYF. The CDR3 region has the DNA TGTGCCACCAGTGATCAGACGGGGACTCTTCAAGAGACCCAGTACTTC. The chain recombines TRBV24-1 with TRBJ2-5; tentative D call: TRBD2 (6 bases). This CDR3 comprises 16 residues. V was pared by 3 bases and J by 2 bases, with 15 bases between. Germline V CDR1 and CDR2: KGHDR, SFDVKD.

V is TRBV5-1 and J is TRBJ2-7, with TRBD2 matching 9 bases. Losses at the gene ends were 0 bases for V and 2 bases for J; bases not matched to a gene: 6. CDR1 SGHRS and CDR2 YFSETQ come from the germline V gene. This CDR3 has 16 amino acids. The CDR3 DNA reads TGCGCCAGCAGCTTGGTTGCTAGCGGGACCCCCTACGAGCAGTACTTC. It translates to CASSLVASGTPYEQYF.